The rows below give T cell receptor beta chains drawn from one sample of a study of T-cell memory formation after mild COVID-19. TCRdb redid the calling of the 5' RACE reads with MiXCR, one entry per CDR3 protein. The table includes some 160,000 distinct CDR3 sequences, roughly 13% detected once. Specimen: PBMCs or a T cell subset sorted from them (not recorded which). Source of these receptors: a man between 18 and 35 years old who had mild COVID-19 (a few samples of this study predate the infection). Cell type and time point are not known. Both conserved end residues are part of each CDR3. D genes are given only for firm matches. A clone size is listed for some rows: how often the clone was seen (once, few, many), or a class if it is expanded.

TRBJ2-7,TRBD1,NA,TRBV7-9,TGTGCCAGCAGCCTGGACAGGGTAAACGAGCAGTACTTC,CASSLDRVNEQYF
TRBJ1-5,NA,many,TRBV28,TGTGCCAGCAGGTCTCTCATCACAGACGGGGACGGTCAGCCCCAGCATTTT,CASRSLITDGDGQPQHF
TRBJ1-2,NA,NA,TRBV28,TGTGCCAGCACCGGAGCCCCGGGGCATCAAGGGTCTAACTATGGCTACACCTTC,CASTGAPGHQGSNYGYTF
TRBJ2-2,TRBD1,few,TRBV3-1,TGTGCCAGCAGCCTGGGACAGGGGCCGACCGGGGAGCTGTTTTTT,CASSLGQGPTGELFF
TRBJ2-2,NA,few,TRBV7-3,TGTGCCAGCAGCTTAGCAGGGGTCAACACCGGGGAGCTGTTTTTT,CASSLAGVNTGELFF
TRBJ2-2,TRBD2,NA,TRBV6-2/TRBV6-3,TGTGCCAGCATACCACGGCTAGCGGGGGGTCGGACCGGGGAGCTGTTTTTT,CASIPRLAGGRTGELFF
TRBJ1-2,NA,few,TRBV19,TGTGCCAGTAGTTCGGTATCCGGGGCGCCTAACTATGGCTACACCTTC,CASSSVSGAPNYGYTF
TRBJ1-5,NA,NA,TRBV7-3,TGTGCCAGCAGCTTAGGCAGGAATCAGCCCCAGCATTTT,CASSLGRNQPQHF
TRBJ2-2,NA,NA,TRBV5-1,TGCGCCAGCACCTTGGGATCCTTAGCAACCACCGGGGAGCTGTTTTTT,CASTLGSLATTGELFF
TRBJ2-7,TRBD1,NA,TRBV5-1,TGCGCCAGCAGCCGGACAGGTTCGGAGTACGAGCAGTACTTC,CASSRTGSEYEQYF
TRBJ2-5,TRBD1,few,TRBV24-1,TGTGCCACCAGTGATTCTGGGACAGCCTCGGGAGAGACCCAGTACTTC,CATSDSGTASGETQYF
TRBJ1-1,NA,NA,TRBV19,TGTGCCAGTATTCCGGACAGACTGAACACTGAAGCTTTCTTT,CASIPDRLNTEAFF
TRBJ1-4,NA,few,TRBV28,TGTGCCAGCAGTACACGACTTGGGCAGAATGAAAAACTGTTTTTT,CASSTRLGQNEKLFF
TRBJ2-3,NA,NA,TRBV7-2,TGTGCCAGCAGCTTAGAAGGCCTGAACCGGGATACGCAGTATTTT,CASSLEGLNRDTQYF
TRBJ1-1,NA,NA,TRBV29-1,TGCAGCGGGAGTAAAGGACCCACTGAAGCTTTCTTT,CSGSKGPTEAFF
TRBJ1-1,NA,NA,TRBV19,TGTGCCAGTAGTAGAAGACCGGGGGAAGCTTTCTTT,CASSRRPGEAFF
TRBJ1-3,TRBD1,NA,TRBV4-1,TGCGCCAGCAGCCTCGACAGGGGAAGACTTGGAAACACCATATATTTT,CASSLDRGRLGNTIYF
TRBJ2-2,TRBD1,few,TRBV2,TGTGCCACCCAGCGGGACAGGGTCACCGGGGAGCTGTTTTTT,CATQRDRVTGELFF
TRBJ1-2,NA,NA,TRBV5-5,TGTGCCAGCAGCTTGGCCCCTGCAGGTTTGCGCTATGGCTACACCTTC,CASSLAPAGLRYGYTF
TRBJ1-1,NA,NA,TRBV9,TGTGCCAGCAGCGTAGTCCCCAGGGCTGAAGCTTTCTTT,CASSVVPRAEAFF
TRBJ2-7,NA,few,TRBV3-1,TGTGCCAGCAGCCAAGAGACGCGGAGATTAAGCTACGAGCAGTACTTC,CASSQETRRLSYEQYF